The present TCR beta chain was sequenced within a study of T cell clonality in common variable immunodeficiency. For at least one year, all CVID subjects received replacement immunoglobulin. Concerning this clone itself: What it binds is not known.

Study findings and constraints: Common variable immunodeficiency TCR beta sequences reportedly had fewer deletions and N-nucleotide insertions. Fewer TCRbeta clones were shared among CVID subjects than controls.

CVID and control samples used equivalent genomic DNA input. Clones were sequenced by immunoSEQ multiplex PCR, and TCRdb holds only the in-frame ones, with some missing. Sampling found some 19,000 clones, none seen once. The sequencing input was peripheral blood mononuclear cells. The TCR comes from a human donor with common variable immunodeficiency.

The sequenced part of the CDR3 DNA is TGTGCCTGGAGTTTCGGCAGGGCTGGAGATACG. This gives the protein CAWSFGRAGDT. The whole CDR3 region reads CAWSFGRAGDTQYF. V and J are TRBV30 and TRBJ2-3, with a weak D call TRBD1 (5 bases). The read finishes 3 residues shy of the CDR3 end, and the germline J gene is used to complete it. CDR1 GTSNPN and CDR2 SVGIG come from the germline V gene (reference sequence). V was clipped by 2 bases and J by 5 bases, with 14 bases between them. The CDR3 runs to 14 residues.